Listed below are T cell receptor beta chains from one sample, sequenced in a study of T cells in Graves' hyperthyroidism and ophthalmopathy. TCRdb itself ran the multiplex PCR reads through MiXCR, one entry per CDR3 protein. The sample holds 500,000 to 650,000 distinct CDR3 sequences; approximately 17% are singletons and the top ten take 15% to 20%. Sequenced input: blood. The origin of the receptors is a woman between 18 and 29 years old with Graves' ophthalmopathy. Each CDR3 is given with its conserved first and last residue. D genes are given only for firm matches. Some rows mark clone size as missing; the rest say once, few, many or name a class of expanded clone.

D	V	size	J	DNA	CDR3
NA	TRBV6-1	NA	TRBJ2-2	TGTGCCAGCAGTGAGATGGGGACCGGGGAGCTGTTTTTT	CASSEMGTGELFF
TRBD2	TRBV20-1	many	TRBJ2-7	TGCAGTGCCAAGACTAGCGGGAGATACGAGCAGTACTTC	CSAKTSGRYEQYF
TRBD1	TRBV6-2/TRBV6-3	NA	TRBJ2-1	TGTGCCAGCAGTTACGGCTCAGGGGGCACCTACAATGAGCAGTTCTTC	CASSYGSGGTYNEQFF
TRBD1	TRBV5-1	many	TRBJ1-1	TGCGCCAGCAGCTTGGAACAGGGGTCTGAAGCTTTCTTT	CASSLEQGSEAFF
NA	TRBV28	few	TRBJ1-1	TGTGCCAGCAGTTTCTTTGCTGAAGCTTTCTTT	CASSFFAEAFF
NA	TRBV27	NA	TRBJ1-2	TGTGCCAGCACCTCTCTAGGGGACCACTATGGCTACACCTTC	CASTSLGDHYGYTF
NA	TRBV18	many	TRBJ2-1	TGTGCCAGCTCACCTACCAGTCTGGAGCAGTTCTTC	CASSPTSLEQFF
NA	TRBV28	many	TRBJ1-6	TGTGCCAGCAGTCCCCGTTTGGCAGCTTATAATTCACCCCTCCACTTT	CASSPRLAAYNSPLHF
TRBD2	TRBV28	many	TRBJ2-1	TGTGCCAGCAGTTTACGTAGCGGGGGCTCCTACAATGAGCAGTTCTTC	CASSLRSGGSYNEQFF
NA	TRBV12-3/TRBV12-4	many	TRBJ1-3	TGTGCCAGCAGTTTAGCGGGGGGCCCTGGAAACACCATATATTTT	CASSLAGGPGNTIYF
TRBD2	TRBV20-1	many	TRBJ2-1	TGCAGTGCTCTCGGGACTAGCGACTACAATGAGCAGTTCTTC	CSALGTSDYNEQFF
NA	TRBV9	few	TRBJ1-3	TGTGCCAGCAGCGTAGACGAGGGGACGGGAAACACCATATATTTT	CASSVDEGTGNTIYF
TRBD1	TRBV11-1	many	TRBJ2-1	TGTGCCAGCAGCCCTAGCCGGGACAGGGGGCTGGATGAGCAGTTCTTC	CASSPSRDRGLDEQFF
TRBD2	TRBV28	many	TRBJ2-5	TGTGCCAGCAGTCCCCTGCTAGCGGGAGTTTCGGAGACCCAGTACTTC	CASSPLLAGVSETQYF
TRBD1	TRBV6-1	NA	TRBJ1-5	TGTGCCAGCAGTCCCCCGGGACAGGGGGCTAGTCAGCCCCAGCATTTT	CASSPPGQGASQPQHF
TRBD1	TRBV14	few	TRBJ1-4	TGTGCCAGCAGCCTACGGAACCTCGGGACAGGGAACGAAAAACTGTTTTTT	CASSLRNLGTGNEKLFF
NA	TRBV7-9	few	TRBJ1-1	TGTGCCAGCAGTGGCCCCAACAGGCCTGAAGCTTTCTTT	CASSGPNRPEAFF
NA	TRBV11-3	many	TRBJ2-5	TGTGCCAGCAGCTTGGTGGGATCGGAGACCCAGTACTTC	CASSLVGSETQYF
NA	TRBV27	few	TRBJ1-5	TGTGCCAGCAGTTTACCACTAGGGGGCAATCAGCCCCAGCATTTT	CASSLPLGGNQPQHF
TRBD1	TRBV6-2/TRBV6-3	NA	TRBJ2-6	TGTGCCAGCAGTAGGGGGCAAAGCTCTGGGGCCAACGTCCTGACTTTC	CASSRGQSSGANVLTF
NA	TRBV6-1	few	TRBJ2-3	TGTGCCAGCAGTTACATAGCGGAAGATACGCAGTATTTT	CASSYIAEDTQYF
NA	TRBV2	many	TRBJ1-6	TGTGCCAGCAGTGGGGACATACCCGATCGTTCACCCCTCCACTTT	CASSGDIPDRSPLHF
TRBD1	TRBV30	few	TRBJ1-1	TGTGCCGCCGGACAGGGGAGGAATGAAGCTTTCTTT	CAAGQGRNEAFF
NA	TRBV19	few	TRBJ1-2	TGTGCCAGTACCCAACCGGGACACAACTATGGCTACACCTTC	CASTQPGHNYGYTF
TRBD1	TRBV28	NA	TRBJ2-1	TGTGCCAGCAGTTCCAATACAGGGGGGCTATACAATGAGCAGTTCTTC	CASSSNTGGLYNEQFF
NA	TRBV27	few	TRBJ2-7	TGTGCCACCGGGGACTTAAGTCGGTACGAGCAGTACTTC	CATGDLSRYEQYF
NA	TRBV20-1	few	TRBJ1-5	TGCAGTGCGCATACAGATAGCAATCAGCCCCAGCATTTT	CSAHTDSNQPQHF
TRBD1	TRBV28	many	TRBJ2-7	TGTGCCAGCAATACCAGACAGGGAACCCACGAGCAGTACTTC	CASNTRQGTHEQYF
NA	TRBV12-3/TRBV12-4	NA	TRBJ1-2	TGTGCCAGCAGTTTCGGGCCCCCCTCGGGCTACACCTTC	CASSFGPPSGYTF
NA	TRBV7-2	many	TRBJ1-1	TGTGCCAGCAGCATCATCCAGGGTGGGGGCCCTGAAGCTTTCTTT	CASSIIQGGGPEAFF
NA	TRBV19	few	TRBJ1-1	TGTGCCAGTAGTATTTCCCTGGGGCGGGGGCGCGGAACTGAAGCTTTCTTT	CASSISLGRGRGTEAFF
NA	TRBV6-1	NA	TRBJ2-1	TGTGCCAGCAGTGAATACGGTGAGGGTAGTTGGGTCACTGGGGAGCAGTTCTTC	CASSEYGEGSWVTGEQFF
TRBD2	TRBV7-2	few	TRBJ2-5	TGTGCCAGTGCTACTAGCGGGAGCTTGGAGACCCAGTACTTC	CASATSGSLETQYF
TRBD1	TRBV28	NA	TRBJ1-2	TGTGCCAGCAATGAACGGGACAGGGATTACCATGGCTACACCTTC	CASNERDRDYHGYTF
NA	TRBV6-1	few	TRBJ1-6	TGTGCCAGCAGTGGATATAGACAGGTTCAAAATGATTCACCCCTCCACTTT	CASSGYRQVQNDSPLHF
NA	TRBV6-2/TRBV6-3	many	TRBJ2-3	TGTGCCAGCAGCCGCGGACAGTCTAGCACAGATACGCAGTATTTT	CASSRGQSSTDTQYF
NA	TRBV5-1	many	TRBJ2-7	TGCGCCAGCAGCCCTCCGACACCCTCGGGGGAGCAGTACTTC	CASSPPTPSGEQYF
TRBD1	TRBV2	many	TRBJ1-3	TGTGCCAGCAGTGACCTGGGACAGGGTCCTGGAAACACCATATATTTT	CASSDLGQGPGNTIYF
TRBD1	TRBV4-1	NA	TRBJ2-2	TGCGCCAGCAGACCCCCGGGACAGGGTGACACCGGGGAGCTGTTTTTT	CASRPPGQGDTGELFF
NA	TRBV5-8	many	TRBJ1-1	TGTGCCAGCAGATCCCAGGTGAACACTGAAGCTTTCTTT	CASRSQVNTEAFF
NA	TRBV11-3	few	TRBJ2-1	TGTGCCAGCAGCTTAGTTGGGGAAAGGCCCTACAATGAGCAGTTCTTC	CASSLVGERPYNEQFF
NA	TRBV27	few	TRBJ1-5	TGTGCCAGCAGTTTATCCCAAAATCAGCCCCAGCATTTT	CASSLSQNQPQHF
NA	TRBV20-1	few	TRBJ2-1	TGCAGTGCCACAGGGACTGCCTACAATGAGCAGTTCTTC	CSATGTAYNEQFF
NA	TRBV7-9	many	TRBJ2-1	TGTGCCAGCAGCCCTTCGGGCCCCCAGGGTGAGCAGTTCTTC	CASSPSGPQGEQFF
TRBD2	TRBV30	NA	TRBJ2-1	TGTGCCTGGAGTGGGGGGGGTAGCGGGAGGCTTTACAATGAGCAGTTCTTC	CAWSGGGSGRLYNEQFF
NA	TRBV6-1	few	TRBJ1-6	TGTGCCAGCAGTGGGGGAACGGTTCACTTT	CASSGGTVHF
NA	TRBV19	few	TRBJ2-3	TGTGCCAGTAGCACGCACACAGATACGCAGTATTTT	CASSTHTDTQYF
TRBD1	TRBV5-6	many	TRBJ2-5	TGTGCCAGCAGCTTCGACAGGGAAGGGACCCAGTACTTC	CASSFDREGTQYF
NA	TRBV5-6	NA	TRBJ2-3	TGTGCCAGCAGCCCCGGGGACGTGGCAGATACGCAGTATTTT	CASSPGDVADTQYF
NA	TRBV6-1	many	TRBJ1-1	TGTGCCAGCAATTTCGGGTTGGACACTGAAGCTTTCTTT	CASNFGLDTEAFF
TRBD2	TRBV24-1	many	TRBJ2-1	TGTGCCACCAGAGCTAGCGGTCCCTACAATGAGCAGTTCTTC	CATRASGPYNEQFF
TRBD1	TRBV6-5	many	TRBJ1-3	TGTGCCAGCAGTTACCCTGAGACAGGGCCTGGAAACACCATATATTTT	CASSYPETGPGNTIYF
TRBD1	TRBV4-1	NA	TRBJ1-2	TGCGCCAGCAGCCAGCTGAGGGGGCGTGGGTATGGCTACACCTTC	CASSQLRGRGYGYTF
NA	TRBV27	few	TRBJ1-5	TGTGCCAGCAGTTTATCGCCAGTCAATCAGCCCCAGCATTTT	CASSLSPVNQPQHF
TRBD2	TRBV10-3	NA	TRBJ2-1	TGTGCCATCTCGCCGGGACTAGGAGGGGGCAATGAGCAGTTCTTC	CAISPGLGGGNEQFF